The following is a T cell receptor (beta chain) sequence with its context. Its target is not known. Time point in this sample: week 23, last vaccination. Vaccination used 300 ug of mutant IDH1 20-mer peptide per dose, with topical imiquimod. Libraries were prepared by immunoSEQ multiplex PCR; TCRdb keeps only in-frame clonotypes and omits some of them. The profile covers about 44,000 clones, with less than 95% appearing a single time and 3% to 4% taken by the ten largest. Between the trimmed V and J ends, which lost 6 bases and 7 bases, there was a span of 11 bases. This CDR3 is 11 amino acids long. Looked up from germline, CDR1 is DFQATT and CDR2 is SNEGSKA (reference sequence). This sample was taken from a study of a mutant IDH1 vaccine in newly diagnosed glioma. Study-wide points: Changes in top peripheral clonotypes did not appear linked to pseudoprogression.

The sequence was obtained from a man in his fifties or sixties with glioma. The rearrangement uses TRBV20-1 and TRBJ2-3; D ambiguous. The sequenced sample was PBMCs, obtained from a glioma patient whose treatment included an IDH1 peptide vaccine. CDR3 region: CSAQGPNTQYF. CDR3 coding DNA: TGCAGTGCCCAAGGTCCTAATACGCAGTATTTT.